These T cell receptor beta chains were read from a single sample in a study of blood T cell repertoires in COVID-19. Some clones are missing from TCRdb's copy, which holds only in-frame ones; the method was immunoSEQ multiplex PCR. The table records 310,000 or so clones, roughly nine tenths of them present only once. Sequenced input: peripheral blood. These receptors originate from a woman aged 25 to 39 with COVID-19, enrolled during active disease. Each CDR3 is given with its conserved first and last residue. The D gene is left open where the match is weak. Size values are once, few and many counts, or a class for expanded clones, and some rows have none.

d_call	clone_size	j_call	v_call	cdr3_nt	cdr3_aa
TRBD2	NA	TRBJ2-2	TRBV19	TGTGCCAGTAGTATTGTCGGGACTAGCGCGGCCGGGGAGCTGTTTTTT	CASSIVGTSAAGELFF
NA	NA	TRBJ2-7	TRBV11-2	TGTGCCAGCAGCTTAGAACGGGGAAGCGAGCAGTACTTC	CASSLERGSEQYF
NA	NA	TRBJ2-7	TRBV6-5	TGTGCCAGCAGTTACGGTGACTCAAGCTCCTACGAGCAGTACTTC	CASSYGDSSSYEQYF
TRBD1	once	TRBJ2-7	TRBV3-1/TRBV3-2	TGTGCCAGCAGCCAAGCTACAGGGGCCTACGAGCAGTACTTC	CASSQATGAYEQYF
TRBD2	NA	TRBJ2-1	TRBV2	TGTGCCAGCAGACCCGGGACTAGTAATGGTGAGCAGTTCTTC	CASRPGTSNGEQFF
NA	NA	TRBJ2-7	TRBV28	TGTGCCAGCACCCGTTTTGGGCGCGAGCAGTACTTC	CASTRFGREQYF
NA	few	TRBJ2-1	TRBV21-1	TGTGCCAGCAGCAAAGAGATTCAGGTCCAGTTCTTC	CASSKEIQVQFF
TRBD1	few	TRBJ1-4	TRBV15	TGTGCCACCAGCAGAGATAGCAGGGGGCAGGATGAAAAACTGTTTTTT	CATSRDSRGQDEKLFF
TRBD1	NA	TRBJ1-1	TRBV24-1	TGTGCCACCAGTGACCCGGGGACAGGGGACACTGAAGCTTTCTTT	CATSDPGTGDTEAFF
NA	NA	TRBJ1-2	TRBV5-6	TGTGCCAGCAGCTTTGGTCAGTATGCAGGCTACACCTTC	CASSFGQYAGYTF
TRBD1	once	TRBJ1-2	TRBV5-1	TGCGCCAGCAGCGGAGGACAGGAGAACTATGGCTACACCTTC	CASSGGQENYGYTF
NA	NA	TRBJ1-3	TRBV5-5	TGTGCCAGCAGCCTCGACAGACTCTCTGGAAACACCATATATTTT	CASSLDRLSGNTIYF